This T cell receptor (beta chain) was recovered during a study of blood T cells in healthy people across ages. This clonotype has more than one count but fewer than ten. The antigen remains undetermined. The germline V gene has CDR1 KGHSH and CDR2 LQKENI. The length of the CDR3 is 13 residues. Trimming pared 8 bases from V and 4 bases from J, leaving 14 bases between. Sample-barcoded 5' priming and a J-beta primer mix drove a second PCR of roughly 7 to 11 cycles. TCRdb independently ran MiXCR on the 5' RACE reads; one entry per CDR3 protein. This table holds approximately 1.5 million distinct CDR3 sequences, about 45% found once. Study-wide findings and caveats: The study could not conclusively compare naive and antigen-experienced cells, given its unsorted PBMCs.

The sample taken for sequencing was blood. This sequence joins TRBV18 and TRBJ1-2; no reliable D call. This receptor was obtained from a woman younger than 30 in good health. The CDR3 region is CASTSALFYGYTF. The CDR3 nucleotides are TGTGCCAGCACCTCAGCCCTTTTCTATGGCTACACCTTC.